The clone carrying this T cell receptor beta chain showed up just a few times. Its antigen remains unknown. This CDR3 is 13 amino acids long. The ends were cut back, 6 bases at V and 4 bases at J, with 13 bases in the middle. Germline CDR1 and CDR2: SGHTA and FQGTGA. The sample is drawn from a study of PD-1 blockade in mismatch repair-deficient tumors. TCR sequencing covered a few patients who responded to pembrolizumab. Study-wide results and limits: After pembrolizumab, tumor-resident clones rose rapidly, then generally contracted before radiologic responses.

Repertoires were generated with immunoSEQ multiplex PCR, while TCRdb's copy carries only in-frame clones and drops some. The data contain roughly 80,000 clones, over 70% of them singletons. The chain employs TRBV7-3 and TRBJ2-7, with a weak D call TRBD2 (6 bases). Sequenced here: peripheral blood, sampled 12 weeks after starting pembrolizumab. The source is an adult with mismatch repair-deficient cancer. The CDR3 protein is CASSPDGRYEQYF. DNA of the CDR3: TGTGCCAGCAGTCCGGACGGGAGATACGAGCAGTACTTC.